These 21 T cell receptor beta chains were all obtained from the same sample, sequenced in a study of T cell changes during pregnancy in multiple sclerosis. Produced via immunoSEQ multiplex PCR; TCRdb's table is partial and in-frame only. The sample contains fewer than 140,000 clones, around 90% of which appear only once. Sequenced here: peripheral blood, sampled before pregnancy. The receptor source for this set is a female donor with multiple sclerosis, enrolled in a pregnancy study.

The chain combines TRBV18 with TRBJ1-2; D unclear. Trimming cost V 2 bases and J 9 bases, with 16 bases left between them. CDR3 size: 14 residues. CDR1 is KGHSH and CDR2 is LQKENI in the germline V gene. Here the CDR3 reads CASSPDTGRVSYTF. In nucleotides, the CDR3 is TGTGCCAGCTCACCAGATACGGGGAGGGTTAGCTACACCTTC.

The V call is TRBV12-5, the J call TRBJ1-4; 10 nucleotides align to TRBD1. CDR3 size: 14 residues. After removal of 6 bases from V and 7 bases from J, the junction contained 5 bases not matched to a gene. CDR1 and CDR2 (germline): LGHNT, FRNRAP. CDR3 DNA sequence: TGTGCTAGTGGACGGACAGGGGGGCGTGAAAAACTGTTTTTT. It yields the protein CASGRTGGREKLFF.

The CDR3 DNA follows: TGTGCCAGCAGAGGAGGGACGGGGGAAATCTATGGCTACACCTTC. Translation: CASRGGTGEIYGYTF. The J gene is TRBJ1-2, the V gene TRBV7-2; D possibly corresponds to TRBD1 (5 bases). V was clipped by 6 bases and J by 4 bases, with 18 bases between them. Germline assignment: CDR1 SGHTA and CDR2 FQGNSA. This CDR3 is 15 amino acids long.

The rearrangement uses TRBV27 and TRBJ1-2, with D unresolved. Germline values: CDR1 MNHEY, CDR2 SMNVEV (reference sequence). The CDR3 runs to 12 residues. V shed 8 bases and J shed 8 bases, with 15 bases lying between them. The CDR3 spells CASGLEGLGYTF. In DNA, the CDR3 is TGTGCCAGCGGCCTTGAGGGCTTGGGCTACACCTTC.

The chain uses TRBV12-2 and TRBJ2-1; the D call of TRBD2 is as the table states it, not checked on the DNA. TRBV12-2 counts as a pseudogene. There are 18 residues in the CDR3. The CDR3: CASRFDLAGGASYNEQFF. The CDR3 region has the DNA TGTGCAAGTCGCTTCGACCTAGCGGGAGGTGCCTCCTACAATGAGCAGTTCTTC.

The CDR3 region is CASSYSGTGVEQYF. The CDR3 region has the DNA TGTGCCAGCAGTTACTCCGGGACAGGGGTCGAGCAGTACTTC. The rearrangement links TRBV6-5 to TRBJ2-7, with TRBD1 identical over 10 bases. V gave up 0 bases and J gave up 6 bases; unmatched junction bases: 2. Germline lookup yields CDR1 MNHEY and CDR2 SVGAGI. There are 14 residues in the CDR3.

The chain links TRBV5-5 to TRBJ1-1; D remains ambiguous. Trimming took 0 bases from V and 0 from J, leaving 6 bases between them. This CDR3 comprises 14 residues. The V gene's germline CDR1 is SGHKS and CDR2 YYEKEE (reference sequence). The chain's CDR3 is CASSLDRLNTEAFF. Here the CDR3 DNA reads TGTGCCAGCAGCTTGGATCGGTTGAACACTGAAGCTTTCTTT.

The chain links TRBV6-1 to TRBJ1-2; a weak D match, TRBD1 (5 bases). Trimming pared 10 bases from V and 3 bases from J, leaving 15 bases between. The germline CDR1 and CDR2 sequences are MNHNS and SASEGT. This CDR3 comprises 13 residues. The chain's CDR3 is CATPGRSYYGYTF. The CDR3 DNA reads as TGTGCCACTCCAGGGCGAAGCTACTATGGCTACACCTTC.

In its sample, this clone was seen once. The J gene is TRBJ2-6, the V gene TRBV4-3; D is ambiguous. V dropped 4 bases and J dropped 1 base, with 8 bases sitting between them. The CDR3 length is 15 residues. The germline V gene has CDR1 LGHNA and CDR2 YSLEER. The CDR3 loop is CASSRSSSGANVLTF. DNA of the CDR3: TGCGCCAGCAGCCGTAGTAGTTCTGGGGCCAACGTCCTGACTTTC.

The chain joins TRBV9 to TRBJ1-5; TRBD1 is a possible D gene (6 bases). The CDR3 is 15 amino acids. CDR1 and CDR2 from the germline V gene are SGDLS and YYNGEE. The ends were cut back, 6 bases at V and 0 bases at J, with 13 bases in the middle. The CDR3 region has the DNA TGTGCCAGCAAGTACAGGGCAAATAGCAATCAGCCCCAGCATTTT. Translation gives CASKYRANSNQPQHF.

The rearrangement joins TRBV27 to TRBJ1-6; TRBD1 matches at 8 bases. The CDR3 is 14 residues long. Trimming removed 4 bases from V and 6 bases from J; junction bases left unmatched: 2. Germline CDR1 reads MNHEY; CDR2 reads SMNVEV (reference sequence). In nucleotides, the CDR3 is TGTGCCAGCAGTTGGGACAGGTCTAATTCACCCCTCCACTTT. Its protein product is CASSWDRSNSPLHF.

The chain uses TRBV13 and TRBJ2-3; 8 bases agree with TRBD2. The CDR3 covers 15 residues. The J segment lost 6 bases and the V segment lost 2 bases, leaving 7 bases of the junction unmatched. Germline V gene sequence: CDR1 PRHDT, CDR2 FYEKMQ (reference sequence). This CDR3 reads CASSLYAGGGDTQYF. The DNA of the CDR3 is TGTGCCAGCAGCTTATATGCGGGAGGAGGTGATACGCAGTATTTT.

This rearrangement joins TRBV5-1 to TRBJ2-1; the match to TRBD2 covers 10 bases. Germline CDR1 reads SGHRS; CDR2 reads YFSETQ. V lost 3 bases and J lost 8; bases outside the gene matches: 8. The CDR3 covers 15 residues. The CDR3 spells CASSWLAGAGDEQFF. Here the CDR3 DNA reads TGCGCCAGCAGCTGGCTAGCGGGAGCTGGCGATGAGCAGTTCTTC. The full variable domain, its missing parts supplied by reference TRBV5-1 and TRBJ2-1, is KAGVTQTPRYLIKTRGQQVTLSCSPISGHRSVSWYQQTPGQGLQFLFEYFSETQRNKGNFPGRFSGRQFSNSRSEMNVSTLELGDSALYLCASSWLAGAGDEQFFGPGTRLTVL.

This clone was detected once. The rearrangement joins TRBV6-1 to TRBJ2-2, with TRBD1 matching 9 bases. This CDR3 comprises 15 residues. Losses at the gene ends were 7 bases for V and 3 bases for J; bases not matched to a gene: 6. Germline CDR1 and CDR2: MNHNS and SASEGT. The CDR3 DNA follows: TGTGCCAGCATACCGGGACAGGGACACACCGGGGAGCTGTTTTTT. Amino acid sequence: CASIPGQGHTGELFF.

This clone was picked up a small number of times. The rearrangement links TRBV7-2 to TRBJ1-5; unclear D gene. V lost 6 bases and J 6 bases, leaving 12 bases between the germline ends. Germline CDR1 reads SGHTA; CDR2 reads FQGNSA. This CDR3 has 13 residues. The CDR3 is CASSPAGGQPQHF. The CDR3 region has the DNA TGTGCCAGCAGTCCCGCCGGAGGTCAGCCCCAGCATTTT.

This chain joins TRBV7-8 and TRBJ2-1, with 10 nucleotides matching TRBD2. The CDR3 is 16 residues long. In germline, CDR1 is SGHVS, CDR2 FQNEAQ. After removal of 3 bases from V and 4 bases from J, the junction contained 6 bases not matched to a gene. The CDR3 coding sequence is TGTGCCAGCAGCTTCCTCTTAGCGGGGGGATACAATGAGCAGTTCTTC. Its protein is CASSFLLAGGYNEQFF.

The chain couples TRBV13 to TRBJ1-6, with D perhaps matching TRBD1 (6 bases). The CDR3 sequence is 14 residues long. Germline lookup yields CDR1 PRHDT and CDR2 FYEKMQ (reference sequence). V was pared by 5 bases and J by 8 bases, with 13 bases between. CDR3 nucleotides: TGTGCCAGCAGCCCCAGGGGAGGGGATTCACCCCTCCACTTT. Translating gives CASSPRGGDSPLHF.

The CDR3 loop reads CASLGGGTNEKLFF. The CDR3 DNA reads as TGTGCCAGCCTCGGGGGGGGCACTAATGAAAAACTGTTTTTT. The V gene is TRBV6-4, the J gene TRBJ1-4, with D possibly being TRBD1 (6 bases). V lost 8 bases and J lost 2, with 12 bases in between. This CDR3 region has 14 residues. Looked up from germline, CDR1 is MRHNA and CDR2 is SNTAGT.

This chain links TRBV4-3 with TRBJ1-5; TRBD1 agrees at 11 bases. V shed 1 base and J 4 bases; nucleotides not matched to a gene: 0. The V gene's germline CDR1 is LGHNA and CDR2 YSLEER. CDR3 length equals 15 residues. CDR3 amino acids: CASSQGDRGNQPQHF. The CDR3 coding sequence is TGCGCCAGCAGCCAAGGGGACAGGGGGAATCAGCCCCAGCATTTT.

This chain links TRBV6-1 with TRBJ2-3; 8 bases are a match to TRBD2. V lost 9 bases, J lost 1 base, and 6 bases stayed unmatched. This CDR3 spans 14 amino acids. Looked up from germline, CDR1 is MNHNS and CDR2 is SASEGT. The CDR3 sequence: CASLAGWGTDTQYF. CDR3 bases: TGTGCCAGTCTAGCGGGTTGGGGCACAGATACGCAGTATTTT.

The chain links TRBV19 to TRBJ2-7; D call uncertain. The CDR3 loop spans 14 amino acids. Germline values: CDR1 LNHDA, CDR2 SQIVND (reference sequence). With 3 bases removed from V and 0 bases from J, the gap between germline ends came to 9 bases. As DNA, the CDR3 is TGTGCCAGTAGTATTTCCGAGATCTCCTACGAGCAGTACTTC. As protein: CASSISEISYEQYF.